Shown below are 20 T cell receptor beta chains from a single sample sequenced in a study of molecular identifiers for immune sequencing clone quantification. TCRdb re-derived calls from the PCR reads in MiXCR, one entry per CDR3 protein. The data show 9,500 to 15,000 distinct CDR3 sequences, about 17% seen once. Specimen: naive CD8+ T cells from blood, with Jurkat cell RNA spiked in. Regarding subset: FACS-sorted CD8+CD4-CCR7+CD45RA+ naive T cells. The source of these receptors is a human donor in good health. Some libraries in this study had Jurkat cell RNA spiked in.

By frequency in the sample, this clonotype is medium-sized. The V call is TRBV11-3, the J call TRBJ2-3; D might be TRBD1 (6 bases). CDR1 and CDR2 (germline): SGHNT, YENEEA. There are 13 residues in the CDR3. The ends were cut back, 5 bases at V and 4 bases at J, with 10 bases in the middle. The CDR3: CASSTGYPDTQYF. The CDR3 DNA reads TGTGCCAGCAGCACAGGGTACCCAGATACGCAGTATTTT.

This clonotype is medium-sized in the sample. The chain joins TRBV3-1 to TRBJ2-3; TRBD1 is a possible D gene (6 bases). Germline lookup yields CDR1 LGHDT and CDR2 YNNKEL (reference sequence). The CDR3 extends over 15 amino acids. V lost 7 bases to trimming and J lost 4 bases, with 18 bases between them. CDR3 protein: CASTPVTGSSDTQYF. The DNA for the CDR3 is TGTGCCAGCACGCCGGTCACAGGGTCGTCAGATACGCAGTATTTT.

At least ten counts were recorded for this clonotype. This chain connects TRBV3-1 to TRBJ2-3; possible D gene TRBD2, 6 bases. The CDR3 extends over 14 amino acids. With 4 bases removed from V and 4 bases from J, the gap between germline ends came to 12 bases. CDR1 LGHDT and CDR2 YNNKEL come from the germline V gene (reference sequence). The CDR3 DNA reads TGTGCCAGCAGCCCCCTGCGGGGCCCAGATACGCAGTATTTT. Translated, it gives CASSPLRGPDTQYF.

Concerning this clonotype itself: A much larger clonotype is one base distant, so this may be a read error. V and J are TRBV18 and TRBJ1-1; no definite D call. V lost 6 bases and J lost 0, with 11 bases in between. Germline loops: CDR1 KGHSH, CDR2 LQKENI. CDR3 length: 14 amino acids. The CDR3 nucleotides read TGTGCCAGCTCTATTTTTAGTTTGAACACTGAAGCTTTCTTT. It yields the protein CASSIFSLNTEAFF.

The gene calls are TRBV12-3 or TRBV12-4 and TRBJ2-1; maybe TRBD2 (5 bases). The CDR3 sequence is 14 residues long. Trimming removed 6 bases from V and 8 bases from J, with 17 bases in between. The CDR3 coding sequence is TGTGCCAGCAGACTCCGGGAACTCTGGCATGAGCAGTTCTTC. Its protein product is CASRLRELWHEQFF.

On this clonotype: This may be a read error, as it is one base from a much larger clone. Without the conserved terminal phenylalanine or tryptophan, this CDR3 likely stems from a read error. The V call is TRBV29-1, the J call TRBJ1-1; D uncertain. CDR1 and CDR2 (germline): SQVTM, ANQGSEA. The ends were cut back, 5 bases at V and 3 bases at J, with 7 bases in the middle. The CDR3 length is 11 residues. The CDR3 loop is CSVLADTEAFS. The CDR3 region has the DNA TGCAGCGTTCTGGCGGACACTGAAGCTTTCTCT.

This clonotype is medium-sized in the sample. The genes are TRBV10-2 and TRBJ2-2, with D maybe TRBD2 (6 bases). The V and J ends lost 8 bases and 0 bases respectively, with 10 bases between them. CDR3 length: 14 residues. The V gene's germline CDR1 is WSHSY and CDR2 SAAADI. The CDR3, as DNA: TGCGCCAGCGGCGGGATTTCGAACACCGGGGAGCTGTTTTTT. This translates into CASGGISNTGELFF.

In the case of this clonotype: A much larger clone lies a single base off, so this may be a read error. The CDR3 coding sequence is TGTGCCGGCAGCTTAGGTACAGGGAAGAGCAATCAGCCCCAGCATTTT. This encodes CAGSLGTGKSNQPQHF. The chain carries TRBV13 and TRBJ1-5; weak D call: TRBD1 (6 bases). The CDR3 extends over 16 amino acids. Germline lookup yields CDR1 PRHDT and CDR2 FYEKMQ (reference sequence). The full variable domain, rest sourced from reference TRBV13 and TRBJ1-5, is AAGVIQSPRHLIKEKRETATLKCYPIPRHDTVYWYQQGPGQDPQFLISFYEKMQSDKGSIPDRFSAQQFSDYHSELNMSSLELGDSALYFCAGSLGTGKSNQPQHFGDGTRLSIL.

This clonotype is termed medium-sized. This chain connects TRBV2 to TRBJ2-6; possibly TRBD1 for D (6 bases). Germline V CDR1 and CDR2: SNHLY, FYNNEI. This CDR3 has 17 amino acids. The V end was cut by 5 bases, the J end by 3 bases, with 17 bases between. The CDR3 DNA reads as TGTGCCAGCAGTCCCACAGTACAGGGAAGTGGGGCCAACGTCCTGACTTTC. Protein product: CASSPTVQGSGANVLTF.

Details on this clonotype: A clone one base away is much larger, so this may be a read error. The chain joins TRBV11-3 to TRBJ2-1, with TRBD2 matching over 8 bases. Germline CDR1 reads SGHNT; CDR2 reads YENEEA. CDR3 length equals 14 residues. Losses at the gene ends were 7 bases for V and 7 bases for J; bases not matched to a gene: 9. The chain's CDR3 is CASNIREGRNEQFF. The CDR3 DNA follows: TGTGCCAGCAACATCCGGGAGGGCCGAAATGAGCAGTTCTTC.

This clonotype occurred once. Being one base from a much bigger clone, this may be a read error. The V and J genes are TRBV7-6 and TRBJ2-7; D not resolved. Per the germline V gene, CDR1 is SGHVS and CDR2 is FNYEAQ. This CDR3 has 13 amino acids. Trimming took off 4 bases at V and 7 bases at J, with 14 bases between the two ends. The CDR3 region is CASSSPGFGEQYF. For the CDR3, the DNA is TGTGCCAGCAGCTCCCCAGGTTTTGGGGAGCAGTACTTC.

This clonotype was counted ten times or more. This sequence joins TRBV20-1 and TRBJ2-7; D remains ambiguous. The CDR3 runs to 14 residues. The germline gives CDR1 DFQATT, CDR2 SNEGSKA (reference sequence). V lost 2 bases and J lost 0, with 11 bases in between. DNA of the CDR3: TGCAGTGCTAGACCCTATGAGAGCTCCTACGAGCAGTACTTC. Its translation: CSARPYESSYEQYF.

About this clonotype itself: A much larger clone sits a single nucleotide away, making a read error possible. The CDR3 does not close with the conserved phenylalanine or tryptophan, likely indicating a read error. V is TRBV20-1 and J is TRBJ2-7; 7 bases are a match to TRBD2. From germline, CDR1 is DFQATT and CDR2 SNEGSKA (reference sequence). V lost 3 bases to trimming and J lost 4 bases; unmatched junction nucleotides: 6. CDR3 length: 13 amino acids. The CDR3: CSARISGRYEQYL. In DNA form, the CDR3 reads TGCAGTGCTAGGATTAGCGGGCGATACGAGCAGTACCTC.

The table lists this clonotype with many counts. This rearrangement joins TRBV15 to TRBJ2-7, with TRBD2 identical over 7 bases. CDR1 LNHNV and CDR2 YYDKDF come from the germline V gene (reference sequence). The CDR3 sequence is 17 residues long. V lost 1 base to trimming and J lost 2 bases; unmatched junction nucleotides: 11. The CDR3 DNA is TGTGCCACCAGCAGAGTAGCCGGGGGGATAGAACCCTACGAGCAGTACTTC. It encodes CATSRVAGGIEPYEQYF.

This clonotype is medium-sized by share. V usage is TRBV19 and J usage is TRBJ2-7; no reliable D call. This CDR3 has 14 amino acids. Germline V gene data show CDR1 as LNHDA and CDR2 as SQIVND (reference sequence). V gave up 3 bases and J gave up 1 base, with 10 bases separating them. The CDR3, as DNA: TGTGCCAGTAGTATTTCCCCAGGTTCCTACGAGCAGTACTTC. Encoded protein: CASSISPGSYEQYF.

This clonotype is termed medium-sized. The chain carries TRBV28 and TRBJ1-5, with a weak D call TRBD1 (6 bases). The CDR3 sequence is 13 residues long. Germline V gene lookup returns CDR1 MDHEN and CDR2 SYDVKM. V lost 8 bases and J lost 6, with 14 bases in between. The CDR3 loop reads CASQLGHSQPQHF. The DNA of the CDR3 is TGTGCCAGCCAATTGGGACACAGTCAGCCCCAGCATTTT.

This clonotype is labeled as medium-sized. CDR3 nucleotide sequence: TGCAGTGCTAGAATCGGACTAGCGGCCTCCTACGAGCAGTACTTC. Residues: CSARIGLAASYEQYF. The chain has TRBV20-1 and TRBJ2-7, with 10 bases aligning to TRBD2. The CDR3 length is 15 residues. Per germline, CDR1 DFQATT and CDR2 SNEGSKA (reference sequence). V trimming: 2 bases; J trimming: 0 bases; junction bases outside the gene matches: 4.

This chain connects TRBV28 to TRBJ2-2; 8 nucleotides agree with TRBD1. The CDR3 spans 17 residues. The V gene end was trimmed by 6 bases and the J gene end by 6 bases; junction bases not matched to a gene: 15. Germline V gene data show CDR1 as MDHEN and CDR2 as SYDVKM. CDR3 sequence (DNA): TGTGCCAGCAGCCCTCCCCCGGACAGGGTGCGCGCCGGGGAGCTGTTTTTT. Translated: CASSPPPDRVRAGELFF.

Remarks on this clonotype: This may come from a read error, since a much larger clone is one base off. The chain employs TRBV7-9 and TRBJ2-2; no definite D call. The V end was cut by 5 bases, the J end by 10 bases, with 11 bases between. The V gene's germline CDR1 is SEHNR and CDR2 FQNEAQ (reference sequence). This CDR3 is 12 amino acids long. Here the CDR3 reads CASSHGLAELFF. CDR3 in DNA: TGTGCCAGCAGCCATGGTTTAGCGGAGCTGTTTTTT.

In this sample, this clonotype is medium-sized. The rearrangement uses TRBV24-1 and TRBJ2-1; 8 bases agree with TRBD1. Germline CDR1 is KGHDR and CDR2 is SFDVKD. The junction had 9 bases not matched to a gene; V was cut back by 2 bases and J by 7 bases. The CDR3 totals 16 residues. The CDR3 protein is CATSDWPGQALNEQFF. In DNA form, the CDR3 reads TGTGCCACCAGTGATTGGCCGGGACAGGCATTAAATGAGCAGTTCTTC.